This T cell receptor beta chain originates from a study of long-term antiretroviral therapy in people with HIV. Findings of the study overall: Post-ART, diversity grew, though it stayed under transplant donor control levels.

Sequencing used immunoSEQ v3.0 at survey level. Clones were sequenced by immunoSEQ multiplex PCR, and TCRdb holds only the in-frame ones, with some missing. The sample carries 40,000 to 50,000 clones, approximately 94% recorded once. Regarding this clone: The antigen remains undetermined.

This CDR3 is 15 amino acids long. The V end lost 5 bases, the J end lost 1 base, and 14 bases lay between the germline ends. Germline V gene data show CDR1 as SGHTA and CDR2 as FQGTGA. The source material was unsorted PBMCs, sampled around 9 years after starting antiretroviral therapy. This TCR derives from a man aged 25 to 40 with HIV. The V call is TRBV7-3, the J call TRBJ1-1; the D gene is possibly TRBD1 (6 bases). The CDR3: CASSNLQGGNTEAFF. The CDR3 DNA reads TGTGCCAGCAGCAACCTACAGGGTGGGAACACTGAAGCTTTCTTT.